One and the same sample provided the 17 T cell receptor beta chains below, sequenced in a study of cytomegalovirus exposure and HLA in healthy donors. It was with 60 Vbeta and 13 Jbeta primers that the PCR ran. Repertoires were generated with immunoSEQ multiplex PCR, while TCRdb's copy carries only in-frame clones and drops some. The sample contains 150,000 to 200,000 clones, about 80% of which appear only once. The sample was PBMCs. The receptors stem from a man aged 18 to 29 in good health and CMV-seronegative.

The V and J genes are TRBV5-1 and TRBJ2-3, with 11 nucleotides matching TRBD2. Trimming took 7 bases from V and 2 from J; bases not matched to a gene: 6. The germline V gene has CDR1 SGHRS and CDR2 YFSETQ. The CDR3 is 15 amino acids. The CDR3 DNA is TGCGCCAGCCGTCTAGCGGGGGGCTTCACAGATACGCAGTATTTT. Translating gives CASRLAGGFTDTQYF.

Only a few counts were recorded for this clone. The chain uses TRBV6-1 and TRBJ2-5; TRBD1 is a possible D gene (5 bases). Between the trimmed V and J ends, which lost 5 bases and 4 bases, there was a span of 17 bases. Germline values: CDR1 MNHNS, CDR2 SASEGT. There are 15 residues in the CDR3. The CDR3 bases are TGTGCCAGCAGTCCTCGCCGCAGGGAAGGAGAGACCCAGTACTTC. Translating gives CASSPRRREGETQYF.

The rearrangement joins TRBV7-2 to TRBJ2-6, with D possibly matching TRBD1 (6 bases). There are 18 residues in the CDR3. V shed 2 bases and J shed 2 bases, with 16 bases lying between them. Germline assignment: CDR1 SGHTA and CDR2 FQGNSA. CDR3 bases: TGTGCCAGCAGCTTATCTGGGGGCCCACCTACTGGGGCCAACGTCCTGACTTTC. Translation gives CASSLSGGPPTGANVLTF.

The rearrangement joins TRBV12-1 to TRBJ1-1; no DNA check was done on the table's D call, TRBD1. TRBV12-1 is deemed a pseudogene. The CDR3 runs 16 residues. CDR3 in amino acids: CASSWPLKTGGTEAFF. CDR3 DNA sequence: TGTGCCAGCAGCTGGCCGTTAAAAACAGGGGGCACTGAAGCTTTCTTT.

This clone was seen a single time. The rearrangement uses TRBV7-9 and TRBJ1-2; tentative D call: TRBD1 (5 bases). The CDR3 sequence is 15 residues long. With 5 bases removed from V and 4 bases from J, the gap between germline ends came to 17 bases. The germline V gene has CDR1 SEHNR and CDR2 FQNEAQ (reference sequence). DNA of the CDR3: TGTGCCAGCAGCCTGAAGGAGGGGCCGGGCTATGGCTACACCTTC. Protein: CASSLKEGPGYGYTF.

V gene TRBV5-5 combines with J gene TRBJ1-5; D remains unclear. CDR1 is SGHKS and CDR2 is YYEKEE in the germline V gene (reference sequence). CDR3 length: 13 residues. Deletions cut 4 bases from V and 3 bases from J, with 8 bases between. CDR3 in amino acids: CASSPGFNQPQHF. The CDR3 DNA follows: TGTGCCAGCAGCCCGGGATTCAATCAGCCCCAGCATTTT.

The V and J genes are TRBV6-4 and TRBJ1-2, with D perhaps TRBD1 (5 bases). Trimming pared 10 bases from V and 1 base from J, leaving 7 bases between. Germline V gene sequence: CDR1 MRHNA, CDR2 SNTAGT. The CDR3 loop spans 11 amino acids. CDR3 sequence (DNA): TGTGCCAACGACAGTAACTATGGCTACACCTTC. Encoded protein: CANDSNYGYTF.

The chain joins TRBV10-3 to TRBJ2-7, with D tentatively TRBD1 (6 bases). The CDR3 length is 12 residues. Trimming left V 7 bases short and J 6 bases short, with 13 bases between. Per the germline V gene, CDR1 is ENHRY and CDR2 is SYGVKD. CDR3: CAITTKGGEQYF. The CDR3 nucleotides read TGTGCCATCACGACTAAAGGGGGCGAGCAGTACTTC.

The chain recombines TRBV5-1 with TRBJ2-3; D not resolved. Germline V gives CDR1 SGHRS, CDR2 YFSETQ. The CDR3 has 13 amino acids. V lost 1 base, J lost 6 bases, and 9 bases lay in between. CDR3 DNA sequence: TGCGCCAGCAGCTTGAACTCCGGGGATACGCAGTATTTT. Its translation: CASSLNSGDTQYF.

The chain uses TRBV18 and TRBJ2-3, with D uncertain. The CDR3 runs 13 residues. V dropped 2 bases and J dropped 3 bases, with 6 bases sitting between them. CDR1 and CDR2 (germline): KGHSH, LQKENI. The CDR3 region has the DNA TGTGCCAGCTCACCAGACTCGACAGATACGCAGTATTTT. As protein: CASSPDSTDTQYF.

This chain joins TRBV30 and TRBJ1-2; 10 bases line up with TRBD1. Germline assignment: CDR1 GTSNPN and CDR2 SVGIG (reference sequence). This CDR3 comprises 16 residues. J lost 6 bases, V lost 0 bases, and 10 bases had no gene match. Here the CDR3 reads CAWSVSLGTGEDGYTF. CDR3 nucleotides: TGTGCCTGGAGTGTATCCCTCGGGACAGGGGAGGATGGCTACACCTTC.

The V call is TRBV12-5, the J call TRBJ2-2; no clear D gene. The V and J ends lost 1 base and 13 bases respectively, with 10 bases between them. Germline V gives CDR1 LGHNT, CDR2 FRNRAP. This CDR3 is built from 12 residues. For the CDR3, the DNA is TGTGCTAGTGGTTTGGAGAGGCGGCGGCTGTTTTTT. Encoded protein: CASGLERRRLFF.

The chain links TRBV7-8 to TRBJ2-3; 11 nucleotides line up with TRBD1. This CDR3 is 16 amino acids long. The ends lost 0 bases at V and 4 bases at J; junction bases unmatched: 3. The germline CDR1 and CDR2 sequences are SGHVS and FQNEAQ. DNA for the CDR3: TGTGCCAGCAGCTTAGCCCGGACAGGGGGCGCAGATACGCAGTATTTT. As protein: CASSLARTGGADTQYF.

The V call is TRBV5-1, the J call TRBJ2-7, with D tentatively TRBD1 (6 bases). Trimming left V 7 bases short and J 4 bases short, with 15 bases between. CDR3 length: 13 amino acids. The germline V gene has CDR1 SGHRS and CDR2 YFSETQ. CDR3 bases: TGCGCCAGCGAGGACAGTGAGGGGTACGAGCAGTACTTC. It translates to CASEDSEGYEQYF.

The chain has TRBV19 and TRBJ1-1, with a tentative D call TRBD1 (5 bases). The CDR3 has 15 residues. Trimming took 4 bases from V and 4 from J, leaving 16 bases between them. The germline gives CDR1 LNHDA, CDR2 SQIVND (reference sequence). The CDR3 coding sequence is TGTGCCAGTAGTACCCAGCCAGGGTCTGCCACTGAAGCTTTCTTT. Its protein is CASSTQPGSATEAFF.

The V call is TRBV2, the J call TRBJ2-7, with D maybe TRBD1 (6 bases). V lost 3 bases to trimming and J lost 6 bases, with 18 bases between them. Germline loops: CDR1 SNHLY, CDR2 FYNNEI. The CDR3 loop spans 15 amino acids. CDR3 amino acids: CASSEWSGVASEQYF. CDR3 coding DNA: TGTGCCAGCAGTGAGTGGTCAGGGGTGGCGTCCGAGCAGTACTTC. The entire variable domain, with the rest obtained from reference TRBV2 and TRBJ2-7, is as follows: EPEVTQTPSHQVTQMGQEVILRCVPISNHLYFYWYRQILGQKVEFLVSFYNNEISEKSEIFDDQFSVERPDGSNFTLKIRSTKLEDSAMYFCASSEWSGVASEQYFGPGTRLTVT.

The table lists this clone with a count of one. The V and J genes are TRBV30 and TRBJ1-5, with TRBD1 matching over 9 bases. Germline CDR1 and CDR2: GTSNPN and SVGIG (reference sequence). Trimming at V came to 0 bases and at J to 7 bases, leaving 10 bases not matched to a gene. The CDR3 is made up of 16 amino acids. CDR3 nucleotides: TGTGCCTGGAGTGTACCCGGGACAGGGTATGAACAGCCCCAGCATTTT. It specifies CAWSVPGTGYEQPQHF.